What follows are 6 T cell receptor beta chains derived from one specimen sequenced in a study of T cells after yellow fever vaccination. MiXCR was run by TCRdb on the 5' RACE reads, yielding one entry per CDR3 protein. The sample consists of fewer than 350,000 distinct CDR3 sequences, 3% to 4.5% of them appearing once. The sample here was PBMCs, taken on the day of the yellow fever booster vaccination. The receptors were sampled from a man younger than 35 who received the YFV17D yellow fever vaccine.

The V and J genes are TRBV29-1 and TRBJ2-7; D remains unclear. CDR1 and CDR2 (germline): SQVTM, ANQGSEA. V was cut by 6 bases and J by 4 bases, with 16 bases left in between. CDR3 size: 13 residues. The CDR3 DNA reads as TGCAGCGTATCGGCGTTTTTAGGGTACGAGCAGTACTTC. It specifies CSVSAFLGYEQYF.

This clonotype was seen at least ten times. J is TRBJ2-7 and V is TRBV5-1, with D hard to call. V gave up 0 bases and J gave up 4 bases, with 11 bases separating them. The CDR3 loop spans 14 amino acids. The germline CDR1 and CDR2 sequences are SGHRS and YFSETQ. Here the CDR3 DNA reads TGCGCCAGCAGCTTGGCGGGCACCGTATACGAGCAGTACTTC. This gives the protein CASSLAGTVYEQYF.

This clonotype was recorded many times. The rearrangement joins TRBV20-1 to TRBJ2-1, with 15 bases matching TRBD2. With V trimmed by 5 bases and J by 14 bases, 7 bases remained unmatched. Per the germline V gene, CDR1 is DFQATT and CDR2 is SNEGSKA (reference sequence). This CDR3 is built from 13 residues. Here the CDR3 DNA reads TGCAGTGCTTCAGGACTAGCGGGGGGGCAGGAGTTCTTC. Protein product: CSASGLAGGQEFF.

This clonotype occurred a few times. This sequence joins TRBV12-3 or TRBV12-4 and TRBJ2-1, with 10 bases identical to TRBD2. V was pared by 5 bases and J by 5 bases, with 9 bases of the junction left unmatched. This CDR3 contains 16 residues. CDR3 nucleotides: TGTGCCAGCAGTCCTGAGCGGGGGGGCCTTGACAATGAGCAGTTCTTC. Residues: CASSPERGGLDNEQFF.

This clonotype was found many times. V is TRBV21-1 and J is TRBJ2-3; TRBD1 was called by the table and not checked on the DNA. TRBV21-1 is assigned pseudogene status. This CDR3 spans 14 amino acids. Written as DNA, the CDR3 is TGTGCCACCCAACCGGACGGGGGGAAAGGGACGCAGTATTTT. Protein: CATQPDGGKGTQYF.

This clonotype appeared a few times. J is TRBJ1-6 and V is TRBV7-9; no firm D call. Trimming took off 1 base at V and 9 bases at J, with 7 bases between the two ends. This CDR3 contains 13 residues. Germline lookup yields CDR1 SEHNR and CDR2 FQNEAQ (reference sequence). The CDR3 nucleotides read TGTGCCAGCAGCTTAGGGGGTTCTTCACCCCTCCACTTT. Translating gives CASSLGGSSPLHF.